This TCR beta chain was sequenced in a study of CD8 T cells in ankylosing spondylitis. About this clonotype: What it binds is unknown.

Using quantitative 5'-RACE with molecular barcodes, the authors made TCR beta libraries. TCRdb itself ran the 5' RACE reads through MiXCR, one entry per CDR3 protein. The sample yields 200,000 to 300,000 distinct CDR3 sequences, under 35% seen once. Study-wide results and limits: Disease-associated clonotypes exhibited CD8+ identity and were relatively infrequent in peripheral blood. Reportedly, significant enrichment of disease-linked clones occurred in matched ankylosing spondylitis synovial fluid. Characteristic, it appeared, of ankylosing spondylitis blood was a TCR beta motif of several highly homologous variants.

The V segment lost 10 bases and the J segment 5 bases; nucleotides outside the gene matches: 8. The CDR3 runs to 13 residues. Germline assignment: CDR1 MNHEY and CDR2 SMNVEV (reference sequence). The receptor was isolated from a male donor with ankylosing spondylitis or in good health (not recorded which). The sequencing sample was made of blood, either unsorted or a sorted T cell fraction (not recorded which). The V and J genes are TRBV27 and TRBJ2-1; TRBD2 matches 7 bases. The CDR3 loop reads CATGGSGHNEQFF. The CDR3 nucleotides are TGTGCCACCGGTGGTAGCGGGCACAATGAGCAGTTCTTC.